This T cell receptor (beta chain) originates from a study of T cells in Graves' hyperthyroidism and ophthalmopathy (dated by TCRdb to between 2018 and 2020). With regard to the full study: Peripheral blood samples were taken at initial diagnosis, before any treatment was given. For training and testing, the 95 to 100 patients in the discovery cohort were randomly divided in a 7:3 ratio. Prospective prediction of ophthalmopathy was tested in an independent validation cohort of 18 to 20 hyperthyroidism patients and some 17 patients who later progressed to ophthalmopathy. To identify TCR V-J signatures that set the groups apart, the researchers used a discovery cohort of about a hundred patients, made up of some 41 with Graves' ophthalmopathy and 57 with stable Graves' hyperthyroidism. Thyroid tissue and blood T-cell repertoires from more than 5 Graves' hyperthyroidism patients were also compared in the study. After blood sampling, hyperthyroidism patients were treated with methimazole at a starting dose of 30 mg daily, and ophthalmopathy patients were treated with high-dose intravenous methylprednisolone. TCR Vbeta CDR3 sequencing of some 140 peripheral blood samples (roughly 43 ophthalmopathy, 75 hyperthyroidism and roughly 17 progressor patients) is reported in the paper.

Stable Graves' hyperthyroidism was defined as the absence of progression to ophthalmopathy over 18 months of follow-up. The hyperthyroidism patients were between 18 and 65 years old and newly diagnosed, with a disease duration of less than 2 months. Exclusion was applied to patients with uncontrolled infections, other autoimmune diseases, pregnancy or lactation. Diagnoses were based on clinical symptoms, serum thyroxine and TRAb, thyroid ultrasound and orbital computed tomography. PBMCs were separated from 10 ml of fresh peripheral blood using Ficoll-Paque density gradient centrifugation. Total RNA was extracted using Trizol reagent, and RNA quality was assessed on an Agilent 2100 Bioanalyzer. The TCR beta CDR3 regions were amplified from RNA transcripts. A first-round RT-PCR of the TCR CDR3 used the HTBI primer set with the Qiagen OneStep RT-PCR kit. Libraries were constructed in a second round of multiplex PCR, after which size selection and purification were carried out. The libraries were sequenced on an Illumina HiSeq2000 using paired-end 100 bp reads. On the study's bioinformatics: SOAPnuke was used to process the raw data, with reads discarded if the reads contained adapters or uncalled bases, had a mean Phred below 15, or lacked an exact constant-primer or identifier match. COPE v1.2.5 was used to merge high-quality paired reads, and clonotypes were defined as unique nucleotide sequences. MiTCR v1.1 was used to align clonotypes to the IMGT TRBV, TRBD and TRBJ reference segments. The analysis included only V-J combinations with a frequency above 0.0001, which together covered 99% to 99.2% of the repertoires. The TCS score was defined as F50 (clonal expansion) divided by E x V (chaos), with BLOSUM62-based TCRdist calculated between CDR3 peptides within each V-J. Welch's t-statistics and random forest reduced approximately 520 V-J features to about 13, which were used in a naive Bayes classifier (R e1071). The raw public reads went through TCRdb reprocessing: fastp at Q25, MiXCR clone calling, in-frame beta chains kept. Entries that share a CDR3 protein sequence are merged under the most common genes and DNA. The V and J calls shown here were made by TCRdb, not taken from the authors' results. The sample yields around 340,000 distinct CDR3 sequences; over 15% were counted once. The ten largest clones take up around 34% of the sample.

With regard to this clonotype: Its antigen specificity is not known. No per-base quality is available; no much larger clone lies one base away.

From V the trimming removes 2 bases and from J it removes 5 bases, while the gene matches leave 7 bases of the junction unaccounted for. From its cysteine to its phenylalanine, the CDR3 spans 16 amino acids. Just CDR3 DNA is preserved here, 48 bases in frame from base 1. CDR1 and CDR2, looked up from the germline V gene, are SGHDN and FVKESK. Overall study outcomes, separate from this receptor: Sample size was not statistically predetermined, and blinding of investigators to group allocation was not performed. Most expanded thyroid clonotypes (frequency above 0.001) were also found in blood, which suggests that blood repertoires may mirror thyroid immune responses. Ophthalmopathy was separated from stable hyperthyroidism by a 13 V-J signature model, with approximately 86% sensitivity and about 81% specificity obtained in cross-validation and 80%/75% obtained in testing. In validation, the model predicted progression to ophthalmopathy a median of roughly 6.2 months before onset, with 70% to 71% sensitivity and around 76% specificity.

The sample was blood. The receptor was derived from a man younger than 45 with Graves' hyperthyroidism. The sequence links TRBV14 to TRBJ2-1; TRBD2 lines up with 9 middle nucleotides. The nucleotide sequence reads as follows: TGTGCCAGCAGCCAACCCGGGGCTAGCGGGAACAATGAGCAGTTCTTC. It encodes CASSQPGASGNNEQFF. With the portions outside the CDR3 filled from the reference TRBV14 and TRBJ2-1 genes, the complete variable region becomes EAGVTQFPSHSVIEKGQTVTLRCDPISGHDNLYWYRRVMGKEIKFLLHFVKESKQDESGMPNNRFLAERTGGTYSTLKVQPAELEDSGVYFCASSQPGASGNNEQFFGPGTRLTVL.